The count of the clone carrying this TCR beta chain is one. This entry comes from a study of blood T cell repertoires in COVID-19. Profiling relied on immunoSEQ multiplex PCR, and the TCRdb table lists in-frame clones only, not all of them. The table shows about 180,000 clones, with about 90% occurring only once. Germline lookup yields CDR1 SGHTA and CDR2 FQGNSA. The CDR3 is made up of 15 amino acids. Trimming stripped 6 bases from V and 5 bases from J, with 16 bases between. This sequence originates from a woman in her late teens or twenties who had recovered from COVID-19. The sequenced sample consisted of PBMCs or T cells enriched from blood (not recorded which). V is TRBV7-2 and J is TRBJ1-4; D is perhaps TRBD1 (6 bases). In DNA, the CDR3 is TGTGCCAGCAGTGTCGAAGACAGGTTAAATGAAAAACTGTTTTTT. Translation: CASSVEDRLNEKLFF. The full variable domain, rest sourced from reference TRBV7-2 and TRBJ1-4, is GAGVSQSPSNKVTEKGKDVELRCDPISGHTALYWYRQSLGQGLEFLIYFQGNSAPDKSGLPSDRFSAERTGGSVSTLTIQRTQQEDSAVYLCASSVEDRLNEKLFFGSGTQLSVL.